The present entry profiles one TCR beta chain with its context. Its target is not known. This sample was included in a study of lymphopenia after photon versus proton radiotherapy. Generated by immunoSEQ multiplex PCR, the TCRdb table keeps only in-frame clones and is missing some. The data show about 58,000 clones, roughly 84% seen once. General study points: Post-nadir diversity loss with photons came from oligoclonal expansion, particularly CD8+ Temra cells. Larger post-nadir TCR diversity loss correlated inversely with survival in deceased patients. Only patients who died were analyzed for survival; proton advantage is unproven. Proton therapy kept repertoires fairly stable, unlike photons, which gained effector/memory cells.

Losses at the gene ends were 6 bases for V and 1 base for J; bases not matched to a gene: 8. Germline V CDR1 and CDR2: KGHSH, LQKENI. The CDR3 is 16 amino acids. V gene TRBV18 combines with J gene TRBJ2-2, with 7 bases lining up with TRBD2. The source material was peripheral blood, sampled from a patient treated with proton-based radiotherapy. The clonotype was recovered from a man in his 60s with pancreatic cancer. In DNA form, the CDR3 reads TGTGCCAGCTCGCCTCAGGGAGGGCTGAACACCGGGGAGCTGTTTTTT. It encodes CASSPQGGLNTGELFF.